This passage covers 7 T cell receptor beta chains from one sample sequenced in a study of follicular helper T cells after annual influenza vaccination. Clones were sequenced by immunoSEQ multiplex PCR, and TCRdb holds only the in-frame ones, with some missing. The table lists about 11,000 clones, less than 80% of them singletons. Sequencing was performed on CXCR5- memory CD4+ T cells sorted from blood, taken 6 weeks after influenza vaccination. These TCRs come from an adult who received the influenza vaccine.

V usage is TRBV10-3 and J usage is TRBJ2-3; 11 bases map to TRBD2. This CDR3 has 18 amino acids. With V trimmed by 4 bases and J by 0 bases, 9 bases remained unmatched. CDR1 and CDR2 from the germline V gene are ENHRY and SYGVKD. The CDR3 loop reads CAISGLAGGHSSTDTQYF. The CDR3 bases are TGTGCCATCAGTGGGCTAGCGGGGGGCCACTCTAGCACAGATACGCAGTATTTT.

This chain's CDR3 is CASSQGRLAGDRGTGELFF. In nucleotides, the CDR3 is TGTGCCAGCAGCCAAGGTCGACTAGCGGGGGATCGAGGCACCGGGGAGCTGTTTTTT. The rearrangement joins TRBV4-2 to TRBJ2-2; 12 positions agree with TRBD2. Germline assignment: CDR1 LGHNA and CDR2 YNFKEQ. The CDR3 is 19 amino acids. J gave up 4 bases and V 1 base, and 10 bases lay outside the gene matches.

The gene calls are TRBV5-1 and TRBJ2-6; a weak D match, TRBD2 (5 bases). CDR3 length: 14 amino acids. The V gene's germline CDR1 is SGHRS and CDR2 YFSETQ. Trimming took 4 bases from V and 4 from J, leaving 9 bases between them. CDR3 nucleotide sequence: TGCGCCAGCAGCGAGGGTTCCGGGGCCAACGTCCTGACTTTC. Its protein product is CASSEGSGANVLTF.

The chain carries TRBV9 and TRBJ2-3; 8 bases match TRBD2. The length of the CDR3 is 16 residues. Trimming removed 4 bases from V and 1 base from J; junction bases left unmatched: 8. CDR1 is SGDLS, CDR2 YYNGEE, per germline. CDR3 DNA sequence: TGTGCCAGCAGCCCGCGGGGTAGCGGGGGCACAGATACGCAGTATTTT. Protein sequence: CASSPRGSGGTDTQYF.

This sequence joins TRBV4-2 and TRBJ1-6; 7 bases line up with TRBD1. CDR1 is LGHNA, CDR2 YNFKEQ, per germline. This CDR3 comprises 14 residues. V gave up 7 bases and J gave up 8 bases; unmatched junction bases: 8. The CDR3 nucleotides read TGTGCCAGCAAAATACAGGGGAAGGATTCACCCCTCCACTTT. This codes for CASKIQGKDSPLHF.

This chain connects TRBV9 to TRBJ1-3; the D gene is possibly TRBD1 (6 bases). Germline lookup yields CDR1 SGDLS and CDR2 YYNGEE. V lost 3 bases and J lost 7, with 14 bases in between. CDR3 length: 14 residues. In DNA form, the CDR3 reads TGTGCCAGCAGCGCAGCGGGGCAGGGGAACACCATATATTTT. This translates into CASSAAGQGNTIYF. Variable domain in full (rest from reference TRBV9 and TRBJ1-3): DSGVTQTPKHLITATGQRVTLRCSPRSGDLSVYWYQQSLDQGLQFLIQYYNGEERAKGNILERFSAQQFPDLHSELNLSSLELGDSALYFCASSAAGQGNTIYFGEGSWLTVV.

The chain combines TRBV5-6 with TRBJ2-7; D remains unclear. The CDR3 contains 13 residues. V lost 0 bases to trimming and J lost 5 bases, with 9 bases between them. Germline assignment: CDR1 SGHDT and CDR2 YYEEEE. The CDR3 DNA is TGTGCCAGCAGCTTGGACCGGTCGGACGAGCAGTACTTC. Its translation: CASSLDRSDEQYF.